This entry features one T cell receptor (beta chain) sequence. In the study's own analysis: Reference gene primer amplification in the assay estimated nucleated cell counts. TCRdb's copy holds only in-frame clones and misses some; the assay was immunoSEQ multiplex PCR. The D gene and trimming were derived from the DNA, and the V and J assignments and clone size from that table. The sample has approximately 250,000 clones; about 80% are singletons. The germline gives CDR1 KGHSH, CDR2 LQKENI. V gave up 6 bases and J gave up 8 bases; unmatched junction bases: 11. CDR3 length: 14 residues. These data originate in a study of blood T cell repertoires in COVID-19. About the study: Some COVID-19 samples were acute and others convalescent; all came from the United States, Italy and Spain. In each case, the material was cDNA or gDNA derived from T cells, B-cell-depleted T cells, or PBMCs.

This receptor was identified in a woman aged 50 to 60 with acute or convalescent COVID-19. The rearrangement links TRBV18 to TRBJ1-2; the match to TRBD1 covers 8 bases. The sample consisted of peripheral blood. The CDR3 DNA is TGTGCCAGCTCGGGGCTGCAGGGGGCGCAGGGCTACACCTTC. Translation gives CASSGLQGAQGYTF.